One sample yielded the 23 T cell receptor beta chains listed below, sequenced in a study of shared clonotypes between healthy human individuals. Generated by immunoSEQ multiplex PCR, the TCRdb table keeps only in-frame clones and is missing some. The sample carries about 2.2 million clones, over 85% recorded once. Naive-designated CD8 cells lacked CD45RO, were positively enriched for CCR7, and omitted terminally differentiated effector memory CD45RA+ cells. The source material was naive CD8+ T cells from PBMCs. The receptors were gathered from a man younger than 35 in good health. Some clones in this sample may be carry-over from other donors' samples.

This clone appeared a single time. Other DNA sequences of this sample code for an identical CDR3. The chain employs TRBV27 and TRBJ2-7; the D is unclear. The CDR3 consists of 13 residues. Germline V gene sequence: CDR1 MNHEY, CDR2 SMNVEV (reference sequence). Between the trimmed V and J ends, which lost 5 bases and 1 base, there was a span of 9 bases. The DNA for the CDR3 is TGTGCCAGCAGTCTGCGGATTTCCTACGAGCAGTACTTC. Translating gives CASSLRISYEQYF.

V gene TRBV29-1 combines with J gene TRBJ2-7, with 9 bases matching TRBD1. J was trimmed by 4 bases and V by 7 bases; bases with no gene match: 8. Germline V gives CDR1 SQVTM, CDR2 ANQGSEA. The CDR3 sequence is 13 residues long. Written as DNA, the CDR3 is TGCAGCGCCTTCCCGGGACAGGGATACGAGCAGTACTTC. It is translated as CSAFPGQGYEQYF.

V is TRBV7-2 and J is TRBJ2-1; 7 positions agree with TRBD1. The germline CDR1 and CDR2 sequences are SGHTA and FQGNSA. This CDR3 has 14 residues. V lost 4 bases to trimming and J lost 3 bases; unmatched junction nucleotides: 3. CDR3 DNA sequence: TGTGCCAGCAGCTCGGGACAGAGCTACAATGAGCAGTTCTTC. Translation gives CASSSGQSYNEQFF.

The chain couples TRBV9 to TRBJ1-4, with D uncertain. With 5 bases removed from V and 4 bases from J, the gap between germline ends came to 9 bases. Germline values: CDR1 SGDLS, CDR2 YYNGEE. The CDR3 consists of 13 residues. CDR3 bases: TGTGCCAGCAGGGCGGAGCGTAATGAAAAACTGTTTTTT. Translated, it gives CASRAERNEKLFF.

The V call is TRBV29-1, the J call TRBJ1-1; no firm D call. V gave up 6 bases and J gave up 4 bases, with 9 bases separating them. The CDR3 extends over 11 amino acids. Germline CDR1 reads SQVTM; CDR2 reads ANQGSEA. The CDR3 sequence is CSVKLGTEAFF. The CDR3, as DNA: TGCAGCGTAAAGCTGGGCACTGAAGCTTTCTTT. Based on the CDR3 plus reference TRBV29-1 and TRBJ1-1, the full variable domain is SAVISQKPSRDICQRGTSLTIQCQVDSQVTMMFWYRQQPGQSLTLIATANQGSEATYESGFVIDKFPISRPNLTFSTLTVSNMSPEDSSIYLCSVKLGTEAFFGQGTRLTVV.

The rearrangement uses TRBV6-5 and TRBJ2-2, with a possible D match to TRBD2 (5 bases). This CDR3 has 15 amino acids. Germline CDR1 reads MNHEY; CDR2 reads SVGAGI. Trimming left V 2 bases short and J 4 bases short, with 11 bases between. The CDR3 spells CASSYKLEGTGELFF. CDR3 DNA sequence: TGTGCCAGCAGTTACAAACTAGAAGGCACCGGGGAGCTGTTTTTT.

V gene TRBV7-9 combines with J gene TRBJ2-1; D is unresolved. The CDR3 extends over 15 amino acids. Germline V gene lookup returns CDR1 SEHNR and CDR2 FQNEAQ (reference sequence). V was trimmed by 5 bases and J by 2 bases, leaving 13 bases between them. CDR3 region: CASSVPRAAYNEQFF. The CDR3 region has the DNA TGTGCCAGCAGCGTCCCCCGGGCGGCCTACAATGAGCAGTTCTTC.

The chain has TRBV9 and TRBJ2-3, with 9 nucleotides matching TRBD1. Germline CDR1 and CDR2: SGDLS and YYNGEE. CDR3 length: 15 amino acids. The junction had 4 bases not matched to a gene; V was cut back by 5 bases and J by 0 bases. CDR3 sequence reads: CASRSGTGSTDTQYF. Written as DNA, the CDR3 is TGTGCCAGCAGGTCCGGGACAGGGAGCACAGATACGCAGTATTTT.

Of note for this clone: Other DNA sequences from this sample encode an identical CDR3 as well. The chain links TRBV11-2 to TRBJ2-1; possibly TRBD2 for D (5 bases). This CDR3 spans 16 amino acids. Germline V gene lookup returns CDR1 SGHAT and CDR2 FQNNGV. Trimming pared 1 base from V and 1 base from J, leaving 11 bases between. This CDR3 is CASSLGRLASYNEQFF. The CDR3 DNA reads TGTGCCAGCAGCTTAGGCCGGCTAGCATCCTACAATGAGCAGTTCTTC.

The sample holds one count of this clone. Other DNA sequences in this specimen translate into the identical CDR3. The rearrangement uses TRBV5-6 and TRBJ2-7; tentatively, D is TRBD1 (5 bases). This CDR3 is built from 12 residues. Trimming stripped 4 bases from V and 6 bases from J, with 11 bases between. Germline loops: CDR1 SGHDT, CDR2 YYEEEE. CDR3 DNA: TGTGCCAGCAGCCCCCAGGGTTCCGAGCAGTACTTC. This encodes CASSPQGSEQYF.

The rearrangement uses TRBV7-9 and TRBJ1-6, with TRBD1 matching 10 bases. Germline V gives CDR1 SEHNR, CDR2 FQNEAQ (reference sequence). The CDR3 loop spans 16 amino acids. V lost 2 bases to trimming and J lost 10 bases; unmatched junction nucleotides: 8. In nucleotides, the CDR3 is TGTGCCAGCAGCTTACCTATGGACAGGGGGAGATCACCCCTCCACTTT. This gives the protein CASSLPMDRGRSPLHF.

The J gene is TRBJ2-3, the V gene TRBV28, with D perhaps being TRBD1 or TRBD2 (5 bases each). The CDR3 is made up of 15 amino acids. Trimming took 6 bases from V and 4 from J, leaving 17 bases between them. The germline CDR1 and CDR2 sequences are MDHEN and SYDVKM. The CDR3 region has the DNA TGTGCCAGCAGCTCGGGACCACGACATTCAGATACGCAGTATTTT. Protein: CASSSGPRHSDTQYF.

V and J are TRBV7-8 and TRBJ2-2, with 8 bases identical to TRBD2. The CDR3 length is 15 residues. From germline, CDR1 is SGHVS and CDR2 FQNEAQ. The V gene end was trimmed by 3 bases and the J gene end by 4 bases; junction bases not matched to a gene: 4. The CDR3 region has the DNA TGTGCCAGCAGCTTGGGACTAGTAGTCACCGGGGAGCTGTTTTTT. Translated: CASSLGLVVTGELFF.

V gene TRBV6-6 combines with J gene TRBJ1-5; no clear D. The germline V gene has CDR1 MNHNY and CDR2 SVGAGI (reference sequence). V shed 5 bases and J shed 4 bases, with 3 bases lying between them. This CDR3 region has 11 residues. In nucleotides, the CDR3 is TGTGCCAGCAGTGAGAATCAGCCCCAGCATTTT. It specifies CASSENQPQHF.

The CDR3 DNA reads TGTGCCAGCAGTTTAGCGGCCGCAAGTGAGCAGTTCTTC. This encodes CASSLAAASEQFF. The genes are TRBV27 and TRBJ2-1; D remains ambiguous. CDR1 MNHEY and CDR2 SMNVEV come from the germline V gene (reference sequence). The CDR3 length is 13 residues. Trimming took off 2 bases at V and 9 bases at J, with 11 bases between the two ends.

The chain has TRBV28 and TRBJ1-1; tentatively, D is TRBD1 (5 bases). Germline V gene sequence: CDR1 MDHEN, CDR2 SYDVKM. The CDR3 spans 15 residues. V was trimmed by 6 bases and J by 2 bases, leaving 16 bases between them. The CDR3 sequence: CASSRYKGPNTEAFF. For the CDR3, the DNA is TGTGCCAGCAGCCGGTATAAGGGACCCAACACTGAAGCTTTCTTT.

This clone was found once. The chain recombines TRBV6-5 with TRBJ2-7; D is unresolved. Germline CDR1 and CDR2: MNHEY and SVGAGI. The CDR3 contains 14 residues. The V gene lost 10 bases and the J gene lost 1 base, with 17 bases spanning the gap. The CDR3 loop reads CAKRAYAVSYEQYF. The CDR3 bases are TGTGCCAAACGAGCGTATGCCGTTTCCTACGAGCAGTACTTC.

V is TRBV28 and J is TRBJ2-1; D possibly corresponds to TRBD2 (6 bases). The CDR3 covers 15 residues. CDR1 is MDHEN and CDR2 is SYDVKM in the germline V gene. The ends were cut back, 3 bases at V and 4 bases at J, with 13 bases in the middle. The CDR3 DNA reads TGTGCCAGCAGTTTCCGGCGGGAAAATTACAATGAGCAGTTCTTC. Amino acids: CASSFRRENYNEQFF.

The gene calls are TRBV6-1 and TRBJ1-2; TRBD1 aligns across 8 bases. In germline, CDR1 is MNHNS, CDR2 SASEGT. CDR3 length: 17 residues. Losses at the gene ends were 0 bases for V and 4 bases for J; bases not matched to a gene: 10. CDR3 DNA: TGTGCCAGCAGTGAAGCACCTGGGAACAGGGGGAGCTATGGCTACACCTTC. Its protein product is CASSEAPGNRGSYGYTF.

The rearrangement links TRBV7-3 to TRBJ1-1; no definite D call. V was clipped by 5 bases and J by 4 bases, with 14 bases between them. Germline V gene sequence: CDR1 SGHTA, CDR2 FQGTGA. The CDR3 has 14 amino acids. DNA for the CDR3: TGTGCCAGCAGCACCAGTGGAGTTGGCACTGAAGCTTTCTTT. Encoded protein: CASSTSGVGTEAFF.

This clone came up once. This chain connects TRBV28 to TRBJ2-7; 10 bases align to TRBD1. Germline assignment: CDR1 MDHEN and CDR2 SYDVKM. There are 17 residues in the CDR3. The V and J ends lost 7 bases and 2 bases, in that order; junction bases with no gene match: 14. The CDR3 reads CASTPWRGTGDPYEQYF. CDR3 DNA: TGTGCCAGCACCCCCTGGAGGGGGACAGGGGACCCCTACGAGCAGTACTTC.

The chain combines TRBV6-1 with TRBJ2-1; D is tentatively TRBD1 or TRBD2 (5 bases each). The CDR3 runs 15 residues. The V gene lost 4 bases and the J gene lost 8 bases, with 18 bases spanning the gap. Germline V CDR1 and CDR2: MNHNS, SASEGT. The chain's CDR3 is CASSGRDRRWDEQFF. DNA for the CDR3: TGTGCCAGCAGTGGTCGGGACCGGAGGTGGGATGAGCAGTTCTTC.

The chain has TRBV7-9 and TRBJ2-2, with a weak D call TRBD2 (6 bases). The V gene's germline CDR1 is SEHNR and CDR2 FQNEAQ (reference sequence). This CDR3 is 16 amino acids long. V was trimmed by 4 bases and J by 1 base, leaving 13 bases between them. The DNA of the CDR3 is TGTGCCAGCAGCTCGCCCGGCGGGGTGAACACCGGGGAGCTGTTTTTT. Its translation is CASSSPGGVNTGELFF.